The T cell receptor (beta chain) described here comes from a study of PD-1 blockade in classical Hodgkin lymphoma. For the study at large: Patients received nivolumab 3 mg/kg intravenously every 2 weeks.

Broader study findings: It was reported that newly diagnosed patients had less baseline TCR diversity than healthy donors. Initiation of nivolumab under 1 year after ASCT led to exclusion of patients.

Every single patient, without exception, relapsed after autologous stem cell transplantation, and brentuximab vedotin exposure varied. Responses achieved at best were complete response, partial response or progressive disease. Sequenced by immunoSEQ multiplex PCR; TCRdb stores in-frame clones only, minus some. The data show about 25,000 clones, about 80% seen once. A note on this clone: The target antigen is unknown.

This TCR derives from a human donor with classical Hodgkin lymphoma. Sequencing was performed on peripheral blood mononuclear cells (PBMCs), taken at baseline.

The CDR3 DNA follows: TGTGCCAGCAGCTTGGCCGGACAGGGTAGTAATTCACCCCTCCACTTT. Translating gives CASSLAGQGSNSPLHF. The chain recombines TRBV7-2 with TRBJ1-6; 8 bases line up with TRBD1. Losses at the gene ends were 3 bases for V and 6 bases for J; bases not matched to a gene: 7. Germline loops: CDR1 SGHTA, CDR2 FQGNSA. The CDR3 runs 16 residues.